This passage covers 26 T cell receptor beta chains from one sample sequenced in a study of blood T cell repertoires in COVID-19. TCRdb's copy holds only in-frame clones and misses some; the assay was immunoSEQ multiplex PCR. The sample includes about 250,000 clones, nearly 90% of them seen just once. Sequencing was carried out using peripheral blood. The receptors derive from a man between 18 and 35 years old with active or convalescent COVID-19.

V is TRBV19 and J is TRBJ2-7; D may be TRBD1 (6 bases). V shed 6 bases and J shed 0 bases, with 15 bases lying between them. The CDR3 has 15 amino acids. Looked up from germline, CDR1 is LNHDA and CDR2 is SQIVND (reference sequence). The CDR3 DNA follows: TGTGCCAGTAGCCTGGGACAAAAGAGCTCCTACGAGCAGTACTTC. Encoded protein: CASSLGQKSSYEQYF.

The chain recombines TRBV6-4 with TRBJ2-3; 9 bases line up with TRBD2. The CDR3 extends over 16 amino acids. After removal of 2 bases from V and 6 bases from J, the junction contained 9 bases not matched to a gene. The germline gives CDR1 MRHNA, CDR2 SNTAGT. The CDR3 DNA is TGTGCCAGCAGTGACAGCAGGTCCAGCGGGAGGGATACGCAGTATTTT. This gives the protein CASSDSRSSGRDTQYF.

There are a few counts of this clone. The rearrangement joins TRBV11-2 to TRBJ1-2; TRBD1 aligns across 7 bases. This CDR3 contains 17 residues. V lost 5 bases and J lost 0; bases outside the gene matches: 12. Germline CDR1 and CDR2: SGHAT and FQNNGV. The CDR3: CASSPSGTAVTNYGYTF. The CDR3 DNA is TGTGCCAGCAGCCCTAGTGGGACAGCCGTCACTAACTATGGCTACACCTTC.

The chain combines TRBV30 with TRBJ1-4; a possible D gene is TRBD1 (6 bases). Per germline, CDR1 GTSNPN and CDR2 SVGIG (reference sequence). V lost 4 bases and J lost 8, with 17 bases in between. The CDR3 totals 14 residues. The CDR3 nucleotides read TGTGCCTGGATGGGACGGGCAGGGGAGGAAAAACTGTTTTTT. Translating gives CAWMGRAGEEKLFF. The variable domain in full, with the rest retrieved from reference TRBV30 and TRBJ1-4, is SQTIHQWPATLVQPVGSPLSLECTVEGTSNPNLYWYRQAAGRGLQLLFYSVGIGQISSEVPQNLSASRPQDRQFILSSKKLLLSDSGFYLCAWMGRAGEEKLFFGSGTQLSVL.

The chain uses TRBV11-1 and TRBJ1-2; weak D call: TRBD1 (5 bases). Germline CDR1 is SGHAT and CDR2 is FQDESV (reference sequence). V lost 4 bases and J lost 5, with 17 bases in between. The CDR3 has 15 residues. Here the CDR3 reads CASSYTESPGYGYTF. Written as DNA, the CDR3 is TGTGCCAGCAGCTATACCGAGTCTCCAGGGTATGGCTACACCTTC.

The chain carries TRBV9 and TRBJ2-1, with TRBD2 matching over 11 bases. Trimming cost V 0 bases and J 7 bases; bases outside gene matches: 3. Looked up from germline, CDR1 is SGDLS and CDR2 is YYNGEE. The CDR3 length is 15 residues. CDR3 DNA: TGTGCCAGCAGCGTAGGACTAGCGGGATTAAATGAGCAGTTCTTC. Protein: CASSVGLAGLNEQFF. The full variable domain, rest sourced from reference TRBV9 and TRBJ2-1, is DSGVTQTPKHLITATGQRVTLRCSPRSGDLSVYWYQQSLDQGLQFLIQYYNGEERAKGNILERFSAQQFPDLHSELNLSSLELGDSALYFCASSVGLAGLNEQFFGPGTRLTVL.

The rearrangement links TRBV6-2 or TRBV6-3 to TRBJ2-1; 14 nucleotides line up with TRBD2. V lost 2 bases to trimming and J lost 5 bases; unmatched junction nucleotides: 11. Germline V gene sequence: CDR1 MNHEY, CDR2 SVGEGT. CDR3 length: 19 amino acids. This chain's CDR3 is CASSYPGLAGAGKNNEQFF. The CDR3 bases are TGTGCCAGCAGTTACCCGGGACTAGCGGGAGCCGGGAAGAACAATGAGCAGTTCTTC.

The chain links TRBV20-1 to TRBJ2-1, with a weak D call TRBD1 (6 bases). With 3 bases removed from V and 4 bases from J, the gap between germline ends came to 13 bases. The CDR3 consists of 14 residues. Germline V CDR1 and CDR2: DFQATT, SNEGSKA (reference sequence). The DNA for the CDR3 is TGCAGTGCTAGTCAGGGGATCCAGTACAATGAGCAGTTCTTC. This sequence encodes CSASQGIQYNEQFF.

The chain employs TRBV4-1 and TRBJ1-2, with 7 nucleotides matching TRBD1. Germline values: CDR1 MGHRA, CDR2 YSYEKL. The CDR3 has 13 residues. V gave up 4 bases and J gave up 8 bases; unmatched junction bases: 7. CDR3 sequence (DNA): TGCGCCAGCAGCCTTCGAGGGGGCTACGGCTACACCTTC. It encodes CASSLRGGYGYTF.

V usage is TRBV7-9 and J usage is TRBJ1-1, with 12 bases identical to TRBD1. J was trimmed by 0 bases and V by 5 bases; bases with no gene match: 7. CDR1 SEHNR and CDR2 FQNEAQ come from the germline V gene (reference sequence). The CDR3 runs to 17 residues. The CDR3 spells CASSRGTGGGMNTEAFF. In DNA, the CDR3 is TGTGCCAGCAGCCGCGGGACAGGGGGCGGTATGAACACTGAAGCTTTCTTT. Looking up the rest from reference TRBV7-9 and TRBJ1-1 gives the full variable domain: DTGVSQNPRHKITKRGQNVTFRCDPISEHNRLYWYRQTLGQGPEFLTYFQNEAQLEKSRLLSDRFSAERPKGSFSTLEIQRTEQGDSAMYLCASSRGTGGGMNTEAFFGQGTRLTVV.

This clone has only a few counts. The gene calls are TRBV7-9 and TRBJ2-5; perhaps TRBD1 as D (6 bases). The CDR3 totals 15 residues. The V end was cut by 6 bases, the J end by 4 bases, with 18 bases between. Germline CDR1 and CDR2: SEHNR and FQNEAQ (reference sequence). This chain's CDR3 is CASREGHVLRETQYF. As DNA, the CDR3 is TGTGCCAGCAGAGAGGGACACGTCCTTCGAGAGACCCAGTACTTC.

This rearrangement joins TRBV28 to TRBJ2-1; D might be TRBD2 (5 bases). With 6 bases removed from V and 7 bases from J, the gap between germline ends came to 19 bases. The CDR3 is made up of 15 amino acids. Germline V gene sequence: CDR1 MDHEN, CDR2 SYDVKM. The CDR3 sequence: CASSLGLPTANEQFF. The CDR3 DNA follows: TGTGCCAGCAGCCTCGGACTCCCCACGGCAAATGAGCAGTTCTTC.

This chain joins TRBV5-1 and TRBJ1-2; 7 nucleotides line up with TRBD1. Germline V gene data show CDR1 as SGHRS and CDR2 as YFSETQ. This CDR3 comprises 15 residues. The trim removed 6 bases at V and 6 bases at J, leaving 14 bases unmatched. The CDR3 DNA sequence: TGCGCCAGCACGAGGGGACAGAACACCCAAGATGGCTACACCTTC. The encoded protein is CASTRGQNTQDGYTF.

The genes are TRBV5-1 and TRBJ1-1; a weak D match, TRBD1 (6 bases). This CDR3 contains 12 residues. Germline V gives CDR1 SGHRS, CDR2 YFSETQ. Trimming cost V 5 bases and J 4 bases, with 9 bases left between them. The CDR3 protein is CASSRDTTEAFF. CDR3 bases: TGCGCCAGCAGTCGGGACACCACTGAAGCTTTCTTT.

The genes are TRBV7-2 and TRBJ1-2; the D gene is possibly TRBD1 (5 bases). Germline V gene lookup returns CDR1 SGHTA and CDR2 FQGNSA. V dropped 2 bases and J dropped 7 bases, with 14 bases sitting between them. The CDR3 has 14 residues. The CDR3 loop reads CASSLQGAVSGYTF. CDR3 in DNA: TGTGCCAGCAGCTTACAAGGGGCCGTCTCTGGCTACACCTTC.

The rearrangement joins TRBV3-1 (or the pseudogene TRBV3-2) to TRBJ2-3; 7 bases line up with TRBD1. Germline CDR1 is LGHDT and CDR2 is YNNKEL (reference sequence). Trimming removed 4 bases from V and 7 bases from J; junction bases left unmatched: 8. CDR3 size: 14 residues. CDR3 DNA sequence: TGTGCCAGCAGCCTCTCGAAGGGGGCAAATACGCAGTATTTT. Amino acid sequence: CASSLSKGANTQYF.

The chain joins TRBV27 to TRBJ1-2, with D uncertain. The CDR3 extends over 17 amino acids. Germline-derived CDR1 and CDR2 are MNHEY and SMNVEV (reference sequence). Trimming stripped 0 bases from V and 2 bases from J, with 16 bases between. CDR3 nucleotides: TGTGCCAGCAGTTTATCGACACCCGGAAGAACGAACTATGGCTACACCTTC. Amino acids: CASSLSTPGRTNYGYTF.

CDR3: CASSFRGDREKLFF. The CDR3 DNA sequence: TGTGCCAGCAGCTTTCGGGGGGATCGTGAAAAACTGTTTTTT. The V and J genes are TRBV9 and TRBJ1-4; possibly TRBD1 for D (5 bases). Germline values: CDR1 SGDLS, CDR2 YYNGEE. CDR3 length equals 14 residues. V gave up 4 bases and J gave up 7 bases, with 14 bases separating them.

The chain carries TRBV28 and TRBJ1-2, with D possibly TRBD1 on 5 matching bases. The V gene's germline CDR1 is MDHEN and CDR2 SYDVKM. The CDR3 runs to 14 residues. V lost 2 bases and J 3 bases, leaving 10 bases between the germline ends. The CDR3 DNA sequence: TGTGCCAGCAGTTTAAGGGGCAGGTACTATGGCTACACCTTC. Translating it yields CASSLRGRYYGYTF.

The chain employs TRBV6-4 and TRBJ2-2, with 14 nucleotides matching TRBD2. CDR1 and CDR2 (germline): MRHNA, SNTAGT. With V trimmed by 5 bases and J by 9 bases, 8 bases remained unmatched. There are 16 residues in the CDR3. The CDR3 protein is CASSPGTSGSMRELFF. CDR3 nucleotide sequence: TGTGCCAGCAGTCCCGGGACTAGCGGGAGTATGAGGGAGCTGTTTTTT.

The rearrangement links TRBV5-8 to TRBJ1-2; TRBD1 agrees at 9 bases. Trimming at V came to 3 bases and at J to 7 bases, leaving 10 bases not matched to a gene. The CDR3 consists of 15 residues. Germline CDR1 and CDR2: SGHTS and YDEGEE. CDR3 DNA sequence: TGTGCCAGCAGCTCGCCCGGACAGGGGATTGGTGGCTACACCTTC. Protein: CASSSPGQGIGGYTF.

Here the CDR3 reads CASSLAGQGSYEQYF. In DNA form, the CDR3 reads TGTGCCAGCAGCTTAGCGGGACAGGGCTCCTACGAGCAGTACTTC. The chain has TRBV11-1 and TRBJ2-7; 9 positions agree with TRBD1. The CDR3 totals 15 residues. V shed 0 bases, J shed 0 bases, and the junction held 0 bases outside the gene matches. Per germline, CDR1 SGHAT and CDR2 FQDESV (reference sequence).

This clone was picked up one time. CDR3 amino acids: CASSSSRNQPQHF. CDR3 nucleotides: TGTGCCAGCAGCTCTAGCCGCAATCAGCCCCAGCATTTT. V and J are TRBV11-2 and TRBJ1-5; no reliable D call. With 4 bases removed from V and 2 bases from J, the gap between germline ends came to 6 bases. The germline CDR1 and CDR2 sequences are SGHAT and FQNNGV. The CDR3 spans 13 residues.

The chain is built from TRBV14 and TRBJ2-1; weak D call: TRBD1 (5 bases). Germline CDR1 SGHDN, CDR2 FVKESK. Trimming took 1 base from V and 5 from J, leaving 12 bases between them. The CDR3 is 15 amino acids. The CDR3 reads CASSQVKGPNNEQFF. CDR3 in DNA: TGTGCCAGCAGCCAAGTAAAGGGGCCAAACAATGAGCAGTTCTTC.

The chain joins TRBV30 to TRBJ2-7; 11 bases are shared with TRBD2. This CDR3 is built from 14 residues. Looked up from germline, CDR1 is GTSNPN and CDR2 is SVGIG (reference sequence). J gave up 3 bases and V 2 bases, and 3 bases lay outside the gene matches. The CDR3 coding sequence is TGTGCCTGGAGTCCGACTAGCGGGGTCTACGAGCAGTACTTC. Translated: CAWSPTSGVYEQYF.

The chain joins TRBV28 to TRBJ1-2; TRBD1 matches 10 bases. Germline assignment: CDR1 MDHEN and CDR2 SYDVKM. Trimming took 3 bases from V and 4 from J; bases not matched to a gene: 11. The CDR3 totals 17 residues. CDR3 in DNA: TGTGCCAGCAGTTTTGAAGGACAGGGGGTAAGATCCTATGGCTACACCTTC. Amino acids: CASSFEGQGVRSYGYTF.